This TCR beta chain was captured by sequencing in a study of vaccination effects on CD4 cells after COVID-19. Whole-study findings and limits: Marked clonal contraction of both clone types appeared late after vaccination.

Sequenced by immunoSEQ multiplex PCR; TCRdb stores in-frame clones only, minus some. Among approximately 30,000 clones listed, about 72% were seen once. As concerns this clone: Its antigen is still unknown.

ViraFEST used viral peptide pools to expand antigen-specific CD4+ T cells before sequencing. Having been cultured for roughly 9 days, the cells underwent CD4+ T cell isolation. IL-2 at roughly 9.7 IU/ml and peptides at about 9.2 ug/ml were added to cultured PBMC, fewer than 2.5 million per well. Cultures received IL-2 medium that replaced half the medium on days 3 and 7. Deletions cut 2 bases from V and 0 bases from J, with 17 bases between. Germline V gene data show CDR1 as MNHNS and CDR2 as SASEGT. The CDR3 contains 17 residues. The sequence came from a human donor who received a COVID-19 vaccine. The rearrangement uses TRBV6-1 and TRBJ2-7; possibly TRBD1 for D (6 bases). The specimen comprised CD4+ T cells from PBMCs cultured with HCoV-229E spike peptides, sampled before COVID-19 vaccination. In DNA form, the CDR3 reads TGTGCCAGCAGTGAATGGGGTAGGGGGAGTTACTCCTACGAGCAGTACTTC. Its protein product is CASSEWGRGSYSYEQYF.